This T cell receptor beta chain was documented in a study of blood T cell repertoires in COVID-19. On the study more broadly: In each case, the material was cDNA or gDNA derived from T cells, B-cell-depleted T cells, or PBMCs.

Germline V CDR1 and CDR2: SGHDN, FVKESK. The CDR3 is made up of 16 amino acids. Trimming cost V 1 base and J 5 bases, with 16 bases left between them. In the original workflow: From reference gene primer amplification, estimates of nucleated cell counts were derived. The assay was immunoSEQ multiplex PCR, and TCRdb's table has in-frame clones only and misses some. That table supplies the V and J calls and clone size; D and trimming were determined from the DNA. Counted here are 50,000 to 55,000 clones, approximately 85% occurring once; the ten biggest clones make up around 24%. The TCR originated in a woman aged 80 or over with acute or convalescent COVID-19. V gene TRBV14 combines with J gene TRBJ2-3; maybe TRBD2 (6 bases). Sequenced material: peripheral blood. CDR3 in amino acids: CASSQAWGEAGDTQYF. In nucleotides, the CDR3 is TGTGCCAGCAGCCAAGCCTGGGGGGAGGCAGGAGATACGCAGTATTTT.